The clone carrying this TCR beta chain has at least ten counts. Its antigen is unidentified. Germline assignment: CDR1 MRHNA and CDR2 SNTAGT. V lost 2 bases and J 6 bases, leaving 13 bases between the germline ends. The CDR3 spans 14 residues. Investigators profiled TCR beta VDJ and CDR3 from genomic DNA template. TCRdb called the reads again in MiXCR, with one record for every CDR3 protein. This sample has about 200,000 distinct CDR3 sequences; approximately 60% occur once, and the top ten carry roughly 53%. In patients chosen for sequencing, flow cytometry had shown CD8+CD57+ cell expansion. Blood was sampled before the patients had received any therapy. The data stem from a study of CD8+CD57+ T cells in acquired aplastic anemia. Study findings and constraints: Around 30 sequences, all CD8+ CDR3, were shared between patients and controls.

The receptor's source is a human donor with aplastic anemia. This sequence joins TRBV6-4 and TRBJ1-2; D is uncertain. The sample consisted of sorted CD4+, CD8+, or CD8+CD57+ T cells (not recorded which) from PBMCs. CDR3 bases: TGTGCCAGCAGTGACGGGTCGGGTCAGAATGGCTACACCTTC. Protein product: CASSDGSGQNGYTF.